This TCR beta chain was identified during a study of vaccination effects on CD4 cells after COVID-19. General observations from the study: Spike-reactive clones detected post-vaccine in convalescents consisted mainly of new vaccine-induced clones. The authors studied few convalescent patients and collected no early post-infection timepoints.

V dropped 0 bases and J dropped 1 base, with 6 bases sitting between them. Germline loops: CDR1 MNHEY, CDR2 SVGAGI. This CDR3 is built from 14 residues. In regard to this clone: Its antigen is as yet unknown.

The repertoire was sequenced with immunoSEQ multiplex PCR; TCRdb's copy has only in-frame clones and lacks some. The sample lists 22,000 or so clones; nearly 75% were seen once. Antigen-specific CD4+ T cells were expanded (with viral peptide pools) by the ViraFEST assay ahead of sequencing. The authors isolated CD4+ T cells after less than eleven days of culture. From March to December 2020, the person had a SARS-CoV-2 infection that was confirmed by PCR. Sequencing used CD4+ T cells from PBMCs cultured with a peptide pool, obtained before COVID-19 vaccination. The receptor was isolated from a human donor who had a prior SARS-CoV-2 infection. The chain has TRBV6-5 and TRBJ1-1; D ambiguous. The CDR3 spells CASSYSVGNTEAFF. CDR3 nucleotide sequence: TGTGCCAGCAGTTACTCCGTAGGGAACACTGAAGCTTTCTTT.